These 20 T cell receptor beta chains were sequenced from one sample in a study of blood T cell repertoires in COVID-19. Clones were sequenced by immunoSEQ multiplex PCR, and TCRdb holds only the in-frame ones, with some missing. Of around 140,000 clones in the sample, approximately 90% are singletons; the top ten hold about 2%. Source material: peripheral blood. These TCRs come from a man in his 70s with active COVID-19.

V and J are TRBV29-1 and TRBJ2-5; no definite D call. This CDR3 has 10 amino acids. The germline gives CDR1 SQVTM, CDR2 ANQGSEA. V lost 7 bases and J lost 4, with 7 bases in between. The CDR3 here is CSGWLETQYF. The DNA of the CDR3 is TGCAGCGGCTGGCTAGAGACCCAGTACTTC. The complete variable domain, with remaining parts taken from reference TRBV29-1 and TRBJ2-5, reads SAVISQKPSRDICQRGTSLTIQCQVDSQVTMMFWYRQQPGQSLTLIATANQGSEATYESGFVIDKFPISRPNLTFSTLTVSNMSPEDSSIYLCSGWLETQYFGPGTRLLVL.

The V call is TRBV18, the J call TRBJ2-7, with 11 bases aligning to TRBD2. V shed 2 bases and J 7 bases; nucleotides not matched to a gene: 7. The germline V gene encodes CDR1 KGHSH and CDR2 LQKENI. CDR3 length equals 15 residues. The CDR3 loop is CASSPELAGEGEQYF. The CDR3 coding sequence is TGTGCCAGCTCACCAGAACTAGCGGGAGAAGGGGAGCAGTACTTC.

J is TRBJ2-7 and V is TRBV4-1; a weak D match, TRBD1 (5 bases). Germline V CDR1 and CDR2: MGHRA, YSYEKL. V lost 1 base and J lost 3, with 13 bases in between. The CDR3 covers 15 residues. The CDR3 region is CASSQATSRGYEQYF. The CDR3 DNA sequence: TGCGCCAGCAGCCAAGCTACCTCAAGGGGCTACGAGCAGTACTTC.

This clone was picked up a small number of times. The chain is built from TRBV28 and TRBJ2-1; 7 positions match TRBD1. Unmatched junction bases numbered 15, after V lost 7 bases and J lost 6 bases. Germline assignment: CDR1 MDHEN and CDR2 SYDVKM. This CDR3 has 16 amino acids. As DNA, the CDR3 is TGTGCCAGCACCGAGACGACAGGGAGATCGGGCAATGAGCAGTTCTTC. This sequence encodes CASTETTGRSGNEQFF.

V usage is TRBV27 and J usage is TRBJ1-2, with 8 bases fitting TRBD1. V was clipped by 5 bases and J by 4 bases; unmatched bases: 9. This CDR3 contains 15 residues. From germline, CDR1 is MNHEY and CDR2 SMNVEV (reference sequence). This CDR3 reads CASSPRQGFFYGYTF. The CDR3 nucleotides read TGTGCCAGCAGTCCCCGACAGGGGTTTTTCTATGGCTACACCTTC.

This chain links TRBV7-3 with TRBJ2-5; unclear D gene. The CDR3 length is 13 residues. Germline CDR1 reads SGHTA; CDR2 reads FQGTGA. V was cut by 4 bases and J by 0 bases, with 6 bases left in between. This CDR3 reads CASSSSYQETQYF. CDR3 in DNA: TGTGCCAGCAGCTCCTCGTACCAAGAGACCCAGTACTTC.

V is TRBV7-8 and J is TRBJ1-1; D gene ambiguous. Germline V gene data show CDR1 as SGHVS and CDR2 as FQNEAQ. Trimming cost V 5 bases and J 4 bases, with 20 bases left between them. The CDR3 spans 16 residues. The CDR3 DNA reads as TGTGCCAGCAGCCTGACCCTTGGAGACCCTCGCACTGAAGCTTTCTTT. It specifies CASSLTLGDPRTEAFF.

This clone was seen a single time. CDR3 DNA: TGCAGCGTTGGTACAGATAATGAAAAACTGTTTTTT. Its protein product is CSVGTDNEKLFF. This chain joins TRBV29-1 and TRBJ1-4; no clear D gene. Germline-derived CDR1 and CDR2 are SQVTM and ANQGSEA. V lost 4 bases, J lost 4 bases, and 7 bases lay in between. The CDR3 is 12 residues long. The full variable domain, its missing parts supplied by reference TRBV29-1 and TRBJ1-4, is SAVISQKPSRDICQRGTSLTIQCQVDSQVTMMFWYRQQPGQSLTLIATANQGSEATYESGFVIDKFPISRPNLTFSTLTVSNMSPEDSSIYLCSVGTDNEKLFFGSGTQLSVL.

The chain recombines TRBV6-5 with TRBJ1-4; 7 nucleotides agree with TRBD1. Germline CDR1 MNHEY, CDR2 SVGAGI. The CDR3 runs 13 residues. Unmatched junction bases numbered 5, after V lost 5 bases and J lost 8 bases. CDR3 coding DNA: TGTGCCAGCAGTAAACAGGGGAGCGAAAAACTGTTTTTT. Translated: CASSKQGSEKLFF.

This CDR3 is CASSRLTSGMQETQYF. DNA of the CDR3: TGTGCCAGCAGCCGACTGACTAGCGGTATGCAAGAGACCCAGTACTTC. The chain is built from TRBV11-2 and TRBJ2-5; 9 bases align to TRBD2. The germline gives CDR1 SGHAT, CDR2 FQNNGV. V gave up 5 bases and J gave up 2 bases; unmatched junction bases: 9. The CDR3 is 16 residues long.

This chain joins TRBV7-2 and TRBJ2-7; 7 bases line up with TRBD2. The ends lost 1 base at V and 2 bases at J; junction bases unmatched: 5. The CDR3 contains 15 residues. CDR1 is SGHTA, CDR2 FQGNSA, per germline. CDR3 in DNA: TGTGCCAGCAGCTTAGGTGTGGGAGGGCCCTACGAGCAGTACTTC. Its protein is CASSLGVGGPYEQYF.

The rearrangement joins TRBV6-6 to TRBJ2-1, with 7 bases matching TRBD2. J gave up 2 bases and V 5 bases, and 3 bases lay outside the gene matches. The germline CDR1 and CDR2 sequences are MNHNY and SVGAGI (reference sequence). The length of the CDR3 is 14 residues. The CDR3, as DNA: TGTGCCAGCAGTCCCGGGACTACCTACAATGAGCAGTTCTTC. As protein: CASSPGTTYNEQFF.

This rearrangement joins TRBV30 to TRBJ1-4, with 10 bases identical to TRBD1. Trimming at V came to 3 bases and at J to 8 bases, leaving 6 bases not matched to a gene. This CDR3 region has 14 residues. Germline CDR1 is GTSNPN and CDR2 is SVGIG (reference sequence). The CDR3 region is CAWSELGQGEKLFF. CDR3 nucleotides: TGTGCCTGGAGCGAACTGGGACAGGGGGAAAAACTGTTTTTT. Based on the CDR3 plus reference TRBV30 and TRBJ1-4, the full variable domain is SQTIHQWPATLVQPVGSPLSLECTVEGTSNPNLYWYRQAAGRGLQLLFYSVGIGQISSEVPQNLSASRPQDRQFILSSKKLLLSDSGFYLCAWSELGQGEKLFFGSGTQLSVL.

The genes are TRBV6-5 and TRBJ1-5; tentative D call: TRBD1 (5 bases). Germline V lookup: CDR1 MNHEY, CDR2 SVGAGI. CDR3 length: 15 amino acids. V shed 0 bases and J shed 6 bases, with 12 bases lying between them. For the CDR3, the DNA is TGTGCCAGCAGTTACTCGGGGCAGGGAGGTCAGCCCCAGCATTTT. This codes for CASSYSGQGGQPQHF.

The chain employs TRBV2 and TRBJ1-2; no reliable D call. The CDR3 is 12 amino acids. Deletions cut 7 bases from V and 8 bases from J, with 14 bases between. Per germline, CDR1 SNHLY and CDR2 FYNNEI. The CDR3 loop is CASKRVTVGYTF. In nucleotides, the CDR3 is TGTGCCAGCAAGAGGGTCACTGTCGGCTACACCTTC. Complete variable domain (other parts from reference TRBV2 and TRBJ1-2): EPEVTQTPSHQVTQMGQEVILRCVPISNHLYFYWYRQILGQKVEFLVSFYNNEISEKSEIFDDQFSVERPDGSNFTLKIRSTKLEDSAMYFCASKRVTVGYTFGSGTRLTVV.

The genes are TRBV6-1 and TRBJ1-4; possible D gene TRBD1, 5 bases. Germline V gene lookup returns CDR1 MNHNS and CDR2 SASEGT. V lost 2 bases and J lost 5, with 9 bases in between. The CDR3 is 14 amino acids. CDR3 region: CASSEKGVNEKLFF. Written as DNA, the CDR3 is TGTGCCAGCAGTGAAAAAGGGGTCAATGAAAAACTGTTTTTT.

J is TRBJ2-1 and V is TRBV29-1; possible D gene TRBD2, 5 bases. Germline V CDR1 and CDR2: SQVTM, ANQGSEA. V was pared by 2 bases and J by 4 bases, with 6 bases between. CDR3 size: 12 residues. The CDR3, as DNA: TGCAGCGTTGAAACGGGATACAATGAGCAGTTCTTC. This codes for CSVETGYNEQFF.

This clone came up many times. The chain is built from TRBV28 and TRBJ1-1, with 8 bases matching TRBD1. Unmatched junction bases numbered 6, after V lost 10 bases and J lost 8 bases. In germline, CDR1 is MDHEN, CDR2 SYDVKM. This CDR3 has 11 residues. The CDR3, as DNA: TGTGCCACCGGACAGGGTTTGGAAGCTTTCTTT. It codes for CATGQGLEAFF.

The genes are TRBV14 and TRBJ1-5; D is perhaps TRBD1 (5 bases). Germline V CDR1 and CDR2: SGHDN, FVKESK. CDR3 size: 14 residues. With 4 bases removed from V and 0 bases from J, the gap between germline ends came to 7 bases. DNA of the CDR3: TGTGCCAGCAGCCCCCAGGGTAGCAATCAGCCCCAGCATTTT. It is translated as CASSPQGSNQPQHF. Full variable domain (rest looked up from reference TRBV14 and TRBJ1-5): EAGVTQFPSHSVIEKGQTVTLRCDPISGHDNLYWYRRVMGKEIKFLLHFVKESKQDESGMPNNRFLAERTGGTYSTLKVQPAELEDSGVYFCASSPQGSNQPQHFGDGTRLSIL.

This clone was seen only once. The J gene is TRBJ1-5, the V gene TRBV6-2 or TRBV6-3; 7 bases line up with TRBD1. Trimming cost V 4 bases and J 2 bases; bases outside gene matches: 8. The CDR3 totals 16 residues. Germline V CDR1 and CDR2: MNHEY, SVGEGT. CDR3 in DNA: TGTGCCAGCAGTTCCCCGACAGGGTTGGGCAATCAGCCCCAGCATTTT. Its translation is CASSSPTGLGNQPQHF.